This T cell receptor beta chain was recovered during a study of PD-1 blockade in classical Hodgkin lymphoma. Study information: Patients in the cohort were put on intravenous nivolumab, 3 mg/kg every 2 weeks. Study-wide results and limits: Individuals initiating nivolumab under 1 year after ASCT were excluded. By C4D1 there was a significant rise in CD4+ TCR diversity but not in CD8+ TCR diversity. Patients newly diagnosed and complete responders had comparable baseline diversity.

All patients relapsed after autologous stem cell transplantation, and brentuximab vedotin exposure varied. As regards this clone: Its antigen is as yet unknown.

Generated by immunoSEQ multiplex PCR, the TCRdb table keeps only in-frame clones and is missing some. The sample yields around 65,000 clones, 70% to 90% seen once. Germline CDR1 reads MRHNA; CDR2 reads SNTAGT. This CDR3 spans 14 amino acids. The trim removed 0 bases at V and 8 bases at J, leaving 6 bases unmatched. This chain connects TRBV6-4 to TRBJ1-2, with TRBD1 identical over 7 bases. This sequence originates from a human donor with classical Hodgkin lymphoma. The input for sequencing was peripheral blood mononuclear cells (PBMCs), taken at baseline. DNA of the CDR3: TGTGCCAGCAGTGACTCGGGGACAGCTGGAGGCTACACCTTC. As protein: CASSDSGTAGGYTF.